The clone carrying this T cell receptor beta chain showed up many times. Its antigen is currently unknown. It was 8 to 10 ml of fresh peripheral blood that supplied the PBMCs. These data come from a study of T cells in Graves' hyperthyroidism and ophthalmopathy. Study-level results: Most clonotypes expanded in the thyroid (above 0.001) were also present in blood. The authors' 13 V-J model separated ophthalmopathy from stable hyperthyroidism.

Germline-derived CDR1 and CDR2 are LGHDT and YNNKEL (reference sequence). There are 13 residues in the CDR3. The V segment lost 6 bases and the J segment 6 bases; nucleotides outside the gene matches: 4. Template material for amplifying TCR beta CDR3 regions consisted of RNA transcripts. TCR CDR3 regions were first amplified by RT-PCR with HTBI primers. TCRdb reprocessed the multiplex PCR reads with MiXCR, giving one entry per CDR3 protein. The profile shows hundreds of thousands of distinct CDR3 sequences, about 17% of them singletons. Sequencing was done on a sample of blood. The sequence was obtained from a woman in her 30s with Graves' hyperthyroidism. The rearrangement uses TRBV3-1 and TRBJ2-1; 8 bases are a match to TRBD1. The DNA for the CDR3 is TGTGCCAGCAGATACACAGGGGGCAATGAGCAGTTCTTC. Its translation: CASRYTGGNEQFF.